This is a list of T cell receptor beta chains from one sample in a study of cytomegalovirus exposure and HLA in healthy donors. The assay was immunoSEQ multiplex PCR, and TCRdb's table has in-frame clones only and misses some. Altogether 65,000 to 85,000 clones are present, roughly two thirds being singletons, with the ten largest covering 4% to 5%. What was sequenced was PBMCs. The source of these receptors is a man between 60 and 75 years old in good health and CMV-seropositive. Both conserved end residues are part of each CDR3. The order of the fields is clone size, J gene, V gene, D gene, CDR3 DNA, CDR3 protein. D genes are given only for firm matches. For some rows the clone size is stated as once, few or many, or as a class when expanded; others skip it.

.	TRBJ1-5	TRBV7-9	.	TGTGCCAGCAGCTTAGACCAGGGAGGGATTCAGCCCCAGCATTTT	CASSLDQGGIQPQHF
few	TRBJ1-2	TRBV7-2	TRBD1	TGTGCCAGCAGCGCCCAGGGGGCGACGAACTATGGCTACACCTTC	CASSAQGATNYGYTF
.	TRBJ2-1	TRBV11-2	.	TGTGCCAGCAGCTTAGGACTACACAATGAGCAGTTCTTC	CASSLGLHNEQFF
.	TRBJ1-1	TRBV4-1	TRBD1	TGCGCCAGCAGCCAGAACAGGGGTGCGAACACTGAAGCTTTCTTT	CASSQNRGANTEAFF
.	TRBJ2-1	TRBV6-5	TRBD2	TGTGCCAGCAGTTACGAGCGGGGCTACAATGAGCAGTTCTTC	CASSYERGYNEQFF
.	TRBJ2-3	TRBV14	TRBD2	TGTGCCAGCCGGGCGGGGGGCGATAACACAGATACGCAGTATTTT	CASRAGGDNTDTQYF
.	TRBJ2-2	TRBV27	.	TGTGCCAGCAGTTTAGAGTACACCGGGGAGCTGTTTTTT	CASSLEYTGELFF
.	TRBJ2-1	TRBV30	TRBD1	TGTGCCTGGAGTAAAGCAGGGGGCTATGAGCAGTTCTTC	CAWSKAGGYEQFF
.	TRBJ2-7	TRBV2	TRBD1	TGTGCCAGCGAGCTGGGGACAGGCATTTACGAGCAGTACTTC	CASELGTGIYEQYF
.	TRBJ2-2	TRBV6-5	.	TGTGCCAGCAAGGCAGGGGACACCGGGGAGCTGTTTTTT	CASKAGDTGELFF
.	TRBJ2-7	TRBV28	TRBD1	TGTGCCAGCAGTTTAGGGACAGCAATCCCCGAGCAGTACTTC	CASSLGTAIPEQYF
.	TRBJ1-1	TRBV2	TRBD1	TGTGCCATCCGGGACAGGGTCTACCTCAACACTGAAGCTTTCTTT	CAIRDRVYLNTEAFF
.	TRBJ2-2	TRBV19	TRBD1	TGTGCCAGTAGTACCTCTCCCCTAGGACAGGGTGGGACCGGGGAGCTGTTTTTT	CASSTSPLGQGGTGELFF
.	TRBJ2-7	TRBV7-9	TRBD1	TGTTCCAGCAGCATTGGACAGGGGCAATACGAGCAGTACTTC	CSSSIGQGQYEQYF
.	TRBJ2-6	TRBV11-3	.	TGTGCCAGCAGCTTTCAGGGGGGTTCTGGGGCCAACGTCCTGACTTTC	CASSFQGGSGANVLTF
.	TRBJ2-2	TRBV5-8	.	TGTGCCAGCAGCTTTGGACAGACCACCGGGGAGCTGTTTTTT	CASSFGQTTGELFF
once	TRBJ1-2	TRBV10-1	.	TGCGCCAGCAGTGAGACGGCTAACTATGGCTACACCTTC	CASSETANYGYTF
.	TRBJ1-2	TRBV27	TRBD1	TGTGCCAGCAGTTTAACAGGGGCGACATATGGCTACACCTTC	CASSLTGATYGYTF
.	TRBJ1-2	TRBV30	.	TGTGCCCGTCGGGAGGGGCCCTCTTCTAACTATGGCTACACCTTC	CARREGPSSNYGYTF
.	TRBJ2-1	TRBV11-1	.	TGTGCCAGCAGCTTAGGTCGGGAGTACCAGAAAAATGAGCAGTTCTTC	CASSLGREYQKNEQFF
once	TRBJ2-5	TRBV2	TRBD1	TGTGCCAGCAGTGAACTTGGGACAGGGGAAGAGACCCAGTACTTC	CASSELGTGEETQYF
.	TRBJ1-1	TRBV9	TRBD1	TGTGCCAGCAGCCCACCCTCCTTGGGACAGTCTGAAGCTTTCTTT	CASSPPSLGQSEAFF
few	TRBJ2-3	TRBV30	TRBD1	TGTGCCTGGAGTCTGGGACAGGGCGGCACAGATACGCAGTATTTT	CAWSLGQGGTDTQYF
few	TRBJ2-7	TRBV6-1	.	TGTGCCAGCAGTGATAGGCCGGGCTACGAGCAGTACTTC	CASSDRPGYEQYF
.	TRBJ2-7	TRBV19	.	TGTGCCAGTAGTTTGGGCTCGGGGGACGAGCAGTACTTC	CASSLGSGDEQYF